The 25 T cell receptor beta chains below come from one sample, sequenced in a study of T cell responses to AZD1222 COVID-19 vaccine. The repertoire was sequenced with immunoSEQ multiplex PCR; TCRdb's copy has only in-frame clones and lacks some. Here the sample spans fewer than 150,000 clones, around 87% being singletons. The input for sequencing was peripheral blood, taken on day 0 of AZD1222 vaccination. These receptors came from an adult in good health.

The rearrangement joins TRBV2 to TRBJ2-4, with TRBD1 identical over 10 bases. This CDR3 region has 14 residues. Losses at the gene ends were 4 bases for V and 9 bases for J; bases not matched to a gene: 6. Germline V gives CDR1 SNHLY, CDR2 FYNNEI. CDR3 loop: CASSGQGARSIQYF. CDR3 sequence (DNA): TGTGCCAGCAGTGGACAGGGGGCGCGGAGCATTCAGTACTTC.

This clone has only a few counts. The chain carries TRBV19 and TRBJ1-5, with no clear D. Trimming took off 4 bases at V and 0 bases at J, with 7 bases between the two ends. CDR1 LNHDA and CDR2 SQIVND come from the germline V gene (reference sequence). The CDR3 loop spans 14 amino acids. The CDR3 DNA is TGTGCCAGTAGTAACGGGTATAGCAATCAGCCCCAGCATTTT. This sequence encodes CASSNGYSNQPQHF.

This chain joins TRBV5-1 and TRBJ2-7, with 8 bases matching TRBD1. J gave up 2 bases and V 1 base, and 5 bases lay outside the gene matches. The CDR3 length is 15 residues. Germline lookup yields CDR1 SGHRS and CDR2 YFSETQ. Here the CDR3 reads CASSLQGAGTYEQYF. Written as DNA, the CDR3 is TGCGCCAGCAGCTTGCAGGGGGCAGGGACCTACGAGCAGTACTTC.

In DNA form, the CDR3 reads TGTGCCAGTAGACTTCAGGGGGGCTCCTATAATTCACCCCTCCACTTT. It codes for CASRLQGGSYNSPLHF. The chain uses TRBV19 and TRBJ1-6, with 7 bases lining up with TRBD1. CDR3 length: 16 amino acids. Losses at the gene ends were 6 bases for V and 0 bases for J; bases not matched to a gene: 5. The germline CDR1 and CDR2 sequences are LNHDA and SQIVND (reference sequence). The full variable domain, completed using reference TRBV19 and TRBJ1-6, is DGGITQSPKYLFRKEGQNVTLSCEQNLNHDAMYWYRQDPGQGLRLIYYSQIVNDFQKGDIAEGYSVSREKKESFPLTVTSAQKNPTAFYLCASRLQGGSYNSPLHFGNGTRLTVT.

The rearrangement uses TRBV7-2 and TRBJ1-6, with 7 bases aligning to TRBD1. V was clipped by 1 base and J by 10 bases; unmatched bases: 4. In germline, CDR1 is SGHTA, CDR2 FQGNSA. The CDR3 runs to 14 residues. CDR3 in amino acids: CASSLGRGASPLHF. CDR3 nucleotides: TGTGCCAGCAGCTTAGGCAGGGGGGCCTCACCCCTCCACTTT. The full variable domain, with the rest looked up from reference TRBV7-2 and TRBJ1-6, is GAGVSQSPSNKVTEKGKDVELRCDPISGHTALYWYRQSLGQGLEFLIYFQGNSAPDKSGLPSDRFSAERTGGSVSTLTIQRTQQEDSAVYLCASSLGRGASPLHFGNGTRLTVT.

This clone was recorded once. This sequence joins TRBV5-1 and TRBJ1-5; 7 bases match TRBD1. V lost 5 bases to trimming and J lost 7 bases; unmatched junction nucleotides: 12. CDR1 and CDR2 from the germline V gene are SGHRS and YFSETQ. The CDR3 contains 15 residues. The CDR3: CASRETRTGKQPQHF. The CDR3 bases are TGCGCCAGCAGGGAAACCCGGACAGGTAAGCAGCCCCAGCATTTT.

This clone was found once. The chain carries TRBV27 and TRBJ1-1; TRBD1 is a possible D gene (6 bases). Trimming shortened V by 2 bases and J by 0 bases, and 10 bases separated the two germline ends. CDR3 length equals 15 residues. Germline CDR1 is MNHEY and CDR2 is SMNVEV (reference sequence). The CDR3 reads CASSLVGGLNTEAFF. CDR3 nucleotides: TGTGCCAGCAGTTTAGTAGGGGGGCTGAACACTGAAGCTTTCTTT.

The chain uses TRBV5-4 and TRBJ1-3; 8 bases agree with TRBD1. With V trimmed by 4 bases and J by 3 bases, 6 bases remained unmatched. The germline CDR1 and CDR2 sequences are SGHNT and YYREEE (reference sequence). The CDR3 loop spans 15 amino acids. This CDR3 is CASSRTGQGGNTIYF. DNA for the CDR3: TGTGCCAGCAGCCGGACAGGGCAAGGTGGAAACACCATATATTTT.

The rearrangement joins TRBV28 to TRBJ1-5, with 8 bases identical to TRBD1. Germline V CDR1 and CDR2: MDHEN, SYDVKM. This CDR3 has 14 amino acids. V was clipped by 8 bases and J by 4 bases; unmatched bases: 7. The CDR3, as DNA: TGTGCCAGCCTCACCGGGGACAGGAATCAGCCCCAGCATTTT. The encoded protein is CASLTGDRNQPQHF.

This sequence joins TRBV5-1 and TRBJ1-2; perhaps TRBD1 as D (6 bases). Germline V lookup: CDR1 SGHRS, CDR2 YFSETQ. V dropped 5 bases and J dropped 6 bases, with 11 bases sitting between them. CDR3 length: 12 residues. The chain's CDR3 is CASRLQGHGYTF. The DNA for the CDR3 is TGCGCCAGCAGATTACAGGGCCATGGCTACACCTTC.

The rearrangement uses TRBV6-1 and TRBJ1-5; D remains unclear. Looked up from germline, CDR1 is MNHNS and CDR2 is SASEGT. Trimming took 3 bases from V and 2 from J, leaving 20 bases between them. The CDR3 has 18 amino acids. CDR3 residues: CASSDLMSVGRGNQPQHF. CDR3 DNA: TGTGCCAGCAGTGACCTAATGTCGGTCGGACGGGGCAATCAGCCCCAGCATTTT.

The V gene is TRBV7-8, the J gene TRBJ2-2; 7 bases are shared with TRBD1. The J segment lost 7 bases and the V segment lost 5 bases, leaving 10 bases of the junction unmatched. The CDR3 extends over 15 amino acids. Per germline, CDR1 SGHVS and CDR2 FQNEAQ. CDR3 protein: CASSRTQGTGGELFF. Written as DNA, the CDR3 is TGTGCCAGCAGCCGAACACAGGGGACGGGCGGGGAGCTGTTTTTT.

This chain uses TRBV29-1 with TRBJ2-7; perhaps TRBD1 as D (6 bases). V lost 7 bases, J lost 0 bases, and 13 bases lay in between. This CDR3 is built from 13 residues. Germline V gives CDR1 SQVTM, CDR2 ANQGSEA. CDR3 loop: CSATQGYSYEQYF. The CDR3 nucleotides read TGCAGCGCCACACAGGGATACTCCTACGAGCAGTACTTC.

There are a few counts of this clone. The chain carries TRBV28 and TRBJ2-7; D not certain. The CDR3 contains 16 residues. CDR1 and CDR2 from the germline V gene are MDHEN and SYDVKM. Trimming left V 2 bases short and J 0 bases short, with 14 bases between. CDR3 in DNA: TGTGCCAGCAGTTTACCACGACACCGAAGCTCCTACGAGCAGTACTTC. It encodes CASSLPRHRSSYEQYF.

The chain has TRBV2 and TRBJ1-4, with 7 bases identical to TRBD1. The junction had 8 bases not matched to a gene; V was cut back by 2 bases and J by 5 bases. This CDR3 spans 16 amino acids. CDR1 is SNHLY, CDR2 FYNNEI, per germline. CDR3 nucleotide sequence: TGTGCCAGCAGTGAACTACCGGGACAGAGGAATGAAAAACTGTTTTTT. It translates to CASSELPGQRNEKLFF.

The chain is built from TRBV7-9 and TRBJ2-7, with D perhaps TRBD2 (5 bases). V lost 1 base and J lost 6, with 13 bases in between. Germline CDR1 SEHNR, CDR2 FQNEAQ (reference sequence). This CDR3 spans 14 amino acids. In DNA form, the CDR3 reads TGTGCCAGCAGCTTAGGTTCGGGGAGAGTCGAGCAGTACTTC. Its translation is CASSLGSGRVEQYF.

The chain uses TRBV28 and TRBJ1-1; TRBD1 aligns across 9 bases. Germline V gene lookup returns CDR1 MDHEN and CDR2 SYDVKM. After removal of 0 bases from V and 11 bases from J, the junction contained 4 bases not matched to a gene. This CDR3 has 13 residues. CDR3 nucleotide sequence: TGTGCCAGCAGTTTATGGGGGGGGACAGGGGCTTTCTTT. It translates to CASSLWGGTGAFF.

This clone has a single count. This CDR3 is CASNPVGGLGETQYF. The DNA for the CDR3 is TGTGCCAGCAACCCCGTGGGGGGCCTCGGAGAGACCCAGTACTTC. The genes are TRBV7-2 and TRBJ2-5; the D gene could be TRBD1 or TRBD2 (6 bases each). Trimming removed 7 bases at V and 4 bases at J, with 19 bases between. Per the germline V gene, CDR1 is SGHTA and CDR2 is FQGNSA. The CDR3 covers 15 residues.

The chain links TRBV5-4 to TRBJ1-5, with a possible D match to TRBD1 (5 bases). The germline V and J ends were trimmed by 7 bases and 7 bases, with 18 bases remaining between them. Germline assignment: CDR1 SGHNT and CDR2 YYREEE (reference sequence). This CDR3 spans 14 amino acids. The CDR3: CASEGLQSVQPQHF. Here the CDR3 DNA reads TGTGCCAGCGAGGGGCTACAGTCGGTCCAGCCCCAGCATTTT. The variable domain in full, with the rest retrieved from reference TRBV5-4 and TRBJ1-5, is ETGVTQSPTHLIKTRGQQVTLRCSSQSGHNTVSWYQQALGQGPQFIFQYYREEENGRGNFPPRFSGLQFPNYSSELNVNALELDDSALYLCASEGLQSVQPQHFGDGTRLSIL.

This clone has more than one count but fewer than ten. The chain uses TRBV19 and TRBJ2-3; D is uncertain. The V end lost 6 bases, the J end lost 0 bases, and 10 bases lay between the germline ends. Germline lookup yields CDR1 LNHDA and CDR2 SQIVND (reference sequence). The CDR3 totals 14 residues. In nucleotides, the CDR3 is TGTGCCAGTAGAGACGGACCTAGCACAGATACGCAGTATTTT. This gives the protein CASRDGPSTDTQYF.

The chain uses TRBV29-1 and TRBJ2-1; tentatively, D is TRBD2 (5 bases). This CDR3 contains 12 residues. Germline V gene sequence: CDR1 SQVTM, CDR2 ANQGSEA. V was pared by 4 bases and J by 8 bases, with 12 bases between. The CDR3 region is CSVGGGLDEQFF. The CDR3 DNA reads TGCAGCGTTGGAGGAGGTTTGGATGAGCAGTTCTTC.

V and J are TRBV7-9 and TRBJ2-7, with TRBD2 as a possible D gene (7 bases). The CDR3 has 13 amino acids. Trimming removed 10 bases from V and 0 bases from J, with 13 bases in between. Germline V gene lookup returns CDR1 SEHNR and CDR2 FQNEAQ (reference sequence). The CDR3 here is CATGGQASYEQYF. As DNA, the CDR3 is TGTGCCACCGGGGGGCAGGCCTCCTACGAGCAGTACTTC.

A few counts support this clone. This chain's CDR3 is CASSTSPGPLNYGYTF. The CDR3 DNA reads TGTGCCAGCTCGACATCTCCAGGGCCCCTCAACTATGGCTACACCTTC. The chain has TRBV19 and TRBJ1-2; D possibly corresponds to TRBD1 (5 bases). This CDR3 has 16 amino acids. The germline V gene has CDR1 LNHDA and CDR2 SQIVND (reference sequence). Trimming shortened V by 9 bases and J by 2 bases, and 22 bases separated the two germline ends.

Notes on this clone: This sample also contains other DNA sequences that code for the same CDR3. The chain recombines TRBV11-3 with TRBJ1-1; D is uncertain. V was shortened by 1 base and J by 1 base, with 7 bases between the two germline ends. This CDR3 has 14 residues. CDR1 and CDR2 from the germline V gene are SGHNT and YENEEA. CDR3 amino acids: CASSLGAGNTEAFF. In DNA form, the CDR3 reads TGTGCCAGCAGCTTAGGGGCAGGGAACACTGAAGCTTTCTTT.

The chain uses TRBV6-2 or TRBV6-3 and TRBJ1-2; a weak D match, TRBD1 (5 bases). The V end lost 5 bases, the J end lost 3 bases, and 10 bases lay between the germline ends. Per the germline V gene, CDR1 is MNHEY and CDR2 is SVGEGT. This CDR3 has 13 residues. CDR3 sequence: CASSAWGDYGYTF. As DNA, the CDR3 is TGTGCCAGCAGTGCCTGGGGGGACTATGGCTACACCTTC.